These 23 T cell receptor beta chains were sequenced from one sample in a study of CD8+ T cells in alopecia areata. Cutaneous lymph node cells were pooled, and they were sorted using CD4, CD8alpha, NKG2D, NKG2ACE and other markers. Extracted RNA was reverse transcribed, and the resulting cDNA served as sequencing template. The assay was immunoSEQ multiplex PCR, and TCRdb's table has in-frame clones only and misses some. This sample carries about 3,600 clones, none of them present only once. The specimen sequenced was CD8+ T cells sorted from a lymph node. Source of these receptors: a C3H/HeJ mouse with alopecia areata. Mouse MHC haplotype: H2-k.

This clone has at least ten counts. Genes and germline are mouse. The CDR3 extends 4 residues past the end of the read, so its final part is completed from the germline J gene. J is TRBJ2-5 and V is TRBV13-3, with 10 positions matching TRBD2. CDR1 NNHDY and CDR2 SYVADS come from the germline V gene. This CDR3 is 13 amino acids long. The CDR3 sequence: CASSGLGIDTQYF. The CDR3 bases that were read are TGTGCCAGCTCGGGACTGGGGATAGAC.

By its share, this clone is medium-sized. Genes and germline are mouse. Sequencing ends 4 residues short of the CDR3 end; the germline J gene provides the rest. The chain employs TRBV1 and TRBJ2-3; a weak D match, TRBD2 (7 bases). Trimming removed 2 bases at V and 0 bases at J, with 12 bases between. The CDR3 spans 16 residues. Germline-derived CDR1 and CDR2 are NSQYPW and LRSPGD (reference sequence). The CDR3 is CTCSARGASSAETLYF. The sequenced part of the CDR3 DNA is TGCACCTGCAGTGCAAGGGGGGCCTCTAGTGCAGAA.

About this clone: All gene names here are mouse names. From the germline J gene comes the end of the CDR3, since the read stops 4 residues before it. This chain uses TRBV4 with TRBJ2-7; TRBD2 matches 11 bases. Per germline, CDR1 LGHDT and CDR2 YNNKQL (reference sequence). CDR3 size: 14 residues. Incomplete CDR3 DNA: TGTGCCAGCAGGACGACTGGGGGGGTTTAT. It specifies CASRTTGGVY. The complete CDR3 protein is CASRTTGGVYEQYF.

The table lists this clone with many counts. Gene names are mouse gene names. The sequenced fragment ends 4 residues before the CDR3 boundary, so the rest is inferred from the germline J gene. This sequence joins TRBV31 and TRBJ2-4; 8 nucleotides line up with TRBD2. Germline-derived CDR1 and CDR2 are GKSSPN and SITVG. The CDR3 consists of 16 residues. J gave up 0 bases and V 3 bases, and 8 bases lay outside the gene matches. CDR3 in amino acids: CAWSLWDWNSQNTLYF. The sequenced part of the CDR3 DNA is TGTGCCTGGAGCCTCTGGGACTGGAATAGTCAAAAC.

By share, this clone ranks as medium-sized. The gene names here belong to mouse. The CDR3 goes on 4 residues after the read ends, and that part is filled in from the germline J gene. The V and J genes are TRBV1 and TRBJ2-4; TRBD2 matches 12 bases. V was pared by 3 bases and J by 2 bases, with 6 bases of the junction left unmatched. Germline V gene lookup returns CDR1 NSQYPW and CDR2 LRSPGD (reference sequence). CDR3 length equals 17 residues. The DNA read from the CDR3 is TGCACCTGCAGTGCTCGACTGGGGGGGCGCGCTCAAAAC. This translates into CTCSARLGGRAQN. The full-length CDR3 reads as CTCSARLGGRAQNTLYF.

This clone was found many times. Germline and genes: mouse. The read ends 3 residues before the CDR3 terminus; that terminus is restored from the germline J gene. The rearrangement links TRBV13-1 to TRBJ1-6; D is perhaps TRBD1 (6 bases). TRBJ1-6 is designated an ORF whose function remains uncertain. The CDR3 extends over 14 amino acids. V was pared by 1 base and J by 8 bases, with 10 bases between. The germline CDR1 and CDR2 sequences are NSHNY and SYGAGN. Incomplete CDR3 DNA: TGTGCCAGCAGTGATTGGGGGGCGGATTCGCCC. Amino acid sequence: CASSDWGADSP. The entire CDR3 protein reads CASSDWGADSPLYF.

This clone was observed many times. Germline and genes here are mouse. The CDR3 extends 4 residues past the end of the read, so its final part is completed from the germline J gene. The V and J genes are TRBV29 and TRBJ2-2, with D perhaps matching TRBD1 (7 bases). The V gene's germline CDR1 is MSHET and CDR2 SYDVDS. The V end lost 3 bases, the J end lost 6 bases, and 14 bases lay between the germline ends. This CDR3 contains 15 residues. Partial CDR3 DNA: TGTGCTAGCAGTTTCGGAGGGGGCGCAGCCGGG. The encoded protein is CASSFGGGAAG. In full, the CDR3 reads CASSFGGGAAGQLYF.

Comment on this clone: The genes and germline here are from mouse. The CDR3 is cut off 4 residues early in the read; its end comes from the germline J gene. V usage is TRBV13-2 and J usage is TRBJ2-1; D gene unclear. Trimming cost V 3 bases and J 3 bases, with 7 bases left between them. The CDR3 has 13 amino acids. Per the germline V gene, CDR1 is NNHNN and CDR2 is SYGAGS (reference sequence). CDR3 bases read: TGTGCCAGCGGTGTCACAGTCTATGCT. This sequence encodes CASGVTVYA. The whole CDR3 reads CASGVTVYAEQFF.

This clone was counted many times. Here the gene names and germline are mouse. The read terminates 4 residues ahead of where the CDR3 ends, so the germline J gene completes it. The chain carries TRBV13-3 and TRBJ2-2; D uncertain. V lost 0 bases to trimming and J lost 1 base, with 10 bases between them. The CDR3 sequence is 16 residues long. Germline V gene lookup returns CDR1 NNHDY and CDR2 SYVADS. CDR3: CASSDAEEGNTGQLYF. The sequenced part of the CDR3 DNA is TGTGCCAGCAGTGATGCGGAGGAGGGAAACACCGGG.

This clone was seen at least ten times. Mouse names are used for the genes. The CDR3 end is not reached by the read, which stops 4 residues before it; the germline J gene fills it in. V usage is TRBV19 and J usage is TRBJ2-1; 12 bases line up with TRBD2. Looked up from germline, CDR1 is FNHDT and CDR2 is SITEND (reference sequence). The CDR3 covers 13 residues. The CDR3 DNA, read in part, is TGTGCCCTCAGACTGGGGGGGCAGGCT. As protein: CALRLGGQA. In full, the CDR3 reads CALRLGGQAEQFF. The entire variable domain, with the rest obtained from reference TRBV19 and TRBJ2-1, is as follows: GGIITQTPKFLIGQEGQKLTLKCQQNFNHDTMYWYRQDSGKGLRLIYYSITENDLQKGDLSEGYDASREKKSSFSLTVTSAQKNEMAVFLCALRLGGQAEQFFGPGTRLTVL.

This clone was found a few times. Gene names and germline refer to mouse. The read stops 4 residues short of the end of the CDR3; the missing end is completed from the germline J gene. The V call is TRBV13-2, the J call TRBJ2-2, with TRBD1 identical over 8 bases. The germline V gene has CDR1 NNHNN and CDR2 SYGAGS (reference sequence). V shed 0 bases, J shed 3 bases, and the junction held 1 base outside the gene matches. The CDR3 runs to 15 residues. The CDR3 spells CASGDAGGDTGQLYF. The DNA read from the CDR3 is TGTGCCAGCGGTGATGCAGGGGGCGACACCGGG.

Ten or more counts support this clone. The gene names given are mouse names. With the read ending 4 residues before the CDR3 end, the germline J gene is used to fill in that end. Other DNA sequences in the sample encode the same CDR3. This chain joins TRBV13-3 and TRBJ2-7, with TRBD1 matching over 10 bases. This CDR3 comprises 15 residues. The trim removed 0 bases at V and 0 bases at J, leaving 0 bases unmatched. CDR1 is NNHDY and CDR2 is SYVADS in the germline V gene. The CDR3 bases that were read are TGTGCCAGCAGTGATGGGACAGGGGGCTCCTAT. This sequence encodes CASSDGTGGSY. The complete CDR3 protein is CASSDGTGGSYEQYF.

In this sample, this clone turned up many times. Gene labels here are mouse ones. The sequence runs out 4 residues before the end of the CDR3; the remainder is reconstructed from the germline J gene. The chain has TRBV13-1 and TRBJ2-5; 11 positions match TRBD1. This CDR3 is 14 amino acids long. Germline V CDR1 and CDR2: NSHNY, SYGAGN. CDR3 sequence reads: CASSGGQGGDTQYF. The sequenced CDR3 bases are TGTGCCAGCAGTGGGGGACAGGGGGGAGAC.

There are many counts of this clone. Gene names refer to mouse genes. The read ends 4 residues shy of where the CDR3 ends; the end is completed using the germline J gene. This chain uses TRBV13-2 with TRBJ1-1; D gene uncertain. This CDR3 is built from 10 residues. Germline V CDR1 and CDR2: NNHNN, SYGAGS (reference sequence). The CDR3 here is CASGQTEVFF. CDR3 bases read: TGTGCCAGCGGACAGACA.

Of note for this clone: These gene names are mouse names. The read stops 4 residues short of the end of the CDR3; the missing end is completed from the germline J gene. This rearrangement joins TRBV31 to TRBJ2-3; 7 bases map to TRBD1. V shed 3 bases, J shed 3 bases, and the junction held 9 bases outside the gene matches. CDR1 and CDR2 from the germline V gene are GKSSPN and SITVG. The CDR3 runs to 15 residues. CDR3 sequence reads: CAWSPQGLMAETLYF. Incomplete CDR3 DNA: TGTGCCTGGAGCCCACAGGGGTTAATGGCAGAA.

This clone has ten or more counts. Genes and germline come from the mouse. The read falls 4 residues short of the CDR3 end, and the missing part is taken from the germline J gene. The rearrangement uses TRBV13-3 and TRBJ2-1, with 10 nucleotides matching TRBD2. The CDR3 totals 16 residues. V shed 1 base and J 4 bases; nucleotides not matched to a gene: 5. Germline assignment: CDR1 NNHDY and CDR2 SYVADS. The CDR3 here is CASSDSGGARYAEQFF. The CDR3 bases that were read are TGTGCCAGCAGTGATTCTGGGGGGGCGCGGTATGCT.

Many counts were recorded for this clone. Gene names follow the mouse nomenclature. Read data end 4 residues before the CDR3 end; the end is taken from the germline J gene. The chain employs TRBV13-1 and TRBJ2-7; 9 nucleotides line up with TRBD2. The CDR3 has 15 amino acids. Germline lookup yields CDR1 NSHNY and CDR2 SYGAGN. Trimming removed 1 base from V and 0 bases from J; junction bases left unmatched: 2. The part of the CDR3 DNA that was read is TGTGCCAGCAGTGATCTGGGGGGGGCCTCCTAT. This sequence encodes CASSDLGGASY. The whole CDR3 protein reads CASSDLGGASYEQYF.

On this clone: The gene names given are mouse names. This CDR3 reads CASGGDWGSQNTLYF. Incomplete CDR3 DNA: TGTGCCAGCGGTGGGGACTGGGGGAGTCAAAAC. This chain uses TRBV13-2 with TRBJ2-4; 11 bases align to TRBD2. The read stops 4 residues short of the end of the CDR3; the missing end is completed from the germline J gene. The V gene's germline CDR1 is NNHNN and CDR2 SYGAGS (reference sequence). J was trimmed by 0 bases and V by 3 bases; bases with no gene match: 0. This CDR3 is built from 15 residues.

This clone was recorded at least ten times. The germline and genes are mouse ones. The CDR3 loop is CASSQVPDWGFAEQFF. CDR3 DNA, as far as it was read: TGTGCCAGCAGCCAAGTTCCCGACTGGGGGTTTGCT. This chain joins TRBV2 and TRBJ2-1, with 9 bases identical to TRBD2. The CDR3 extends 4 residues past the end of the read, so its final part is completed from the germline J gene. Trimming took 1 base from V and 6 from J; bases not matched to a gene: 7. The CDR3 extends over 16 amino acids. Germline CDR1 reads LGHNA; CDR2 reads YSYQKL.

This clone is termed medium-sized (0.01 to 0.1%). Mouse names are used for the genes. The CDR3 end falls 4 residues outside the read, so it is completed with the germline J gene. V is TRBV1 and J is TRBJ2-3; TRBD2 matches at 11 bases. V was pared by 4 bases and J by 1 base, with 1 base of the junction left unmatched. The CDR3 totals 15 residues. CDR1 and CDR2 from the germline V gene are NSQYPW and LRSPGD (reference sequence). This chain's CDR3 is CTCSDWGGGAETLYF. Partial CDR3 DNA: TGCACCTGCAGTGACTGGGGGGGCGGTGCAGAA.

This clone is medium-sized (0.01 to 0.1%). All gene names here are mouse names. With the read ending 4 residues before the CDR3 end, the germline J gene is used to fill in that end. The rearrangement joins TRBV13-3 to TRBJ2-3; TRBD2 aligns across 9 bases. Trimming took 1 base from V and 0 from J; bases not matched to a gene: 9. The CDR3 loop spans 18 amino acids. Per the germline V gene, CDR1 is NNHDY and CDR2 is SYVADS. The covered CDR3 bases are TGTGCCAGCAGTGATACCCGGACTGGGGCTTCTAGTGCAGAA. It specifies CASSDTRTGASSAE. The entire CDR3 is CASSDTRTGASSAETLYF.

Ten or more counts support this clone. Genes and germline are mouse. The read ends 4 residues before the CDR3 terminus; that terminus is restored from the germline J gene. V gene TRBV13-1 combines with J gene TRBJ2-7; maybe TRBD1 (5 bases). This CDR3 is 13 amino acids long. Germline V lookup: CDR1 NSHNY, CDR2 SYGAGN. CDR3 sequence reads: CASSDEGRYEQYF. The covered CDR3 bases are TGTGCCAGCAGTGATGAGGGGAGATAT.

This clone was seen at least ten times. Germline and genes: mouse. The read is 4 residues too short to cover the CDR3 end, so that end is filled in from the germline J gene. The chain employs TRBV13-2 and TRBJ2-5; 13 bases are a match to TRBD2. The CDR3 contains 16 residues. Germline V gene sequence: CDR1 NNHNN, CDR2 SYGAGS (reference sequence). CDR3 bases read: TGTGCCAGCGGTGATGGGACTGGGGGGGCGCGGGAC. Amino acid sequence: CASGDGTGGARD. The full CDR3 sequence reads CASGDGTGGARDTQYF.